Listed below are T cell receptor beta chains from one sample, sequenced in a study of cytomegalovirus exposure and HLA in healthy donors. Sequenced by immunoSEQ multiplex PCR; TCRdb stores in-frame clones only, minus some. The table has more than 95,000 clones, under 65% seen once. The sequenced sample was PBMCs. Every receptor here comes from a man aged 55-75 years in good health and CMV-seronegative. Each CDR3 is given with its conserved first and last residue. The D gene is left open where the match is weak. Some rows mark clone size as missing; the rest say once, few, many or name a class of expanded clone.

CDR3 protein: CASSSTSGSYNEQFF
CDR3 DNA: TGTGCCAGCTCTTCCACTAGCGGCTCCTACAATGAGCAGTTCTTC
clone size: NA
D gene: TRBD2
V gene: TRBV5-4
J gene: TRBJ2-1

CDR3 protein: CASSRGSRWEQYF
CDR3 DNA: TGTGCCAGCAGTCGCGGGTCTCGATGGGAGCAGTACTTC
clone size: NA
D gene: NA
V gene: TRBV6-5
J gene: TRBJ2-7

CDR3 protein: CASALGEGQPQHF
CDR3 DNA: TGTGCCAGCGCGTTAGGGGAAGGACAGCCCCAGCATTTT
clone size: NA
D gene: NA
V gene: TRBV7-3
J gene: TRBJ1-5

CDR3 protein: CASSEGWGRSTEAFF
CDR3 DNA: TGTGCCAGCAGTGAGGGATGGGGGCGCAGCACTGAAGCTTTCTTT
clone size: NA
D gene: NA
V gene: TRBV2
J gene: TRBJ1-1

CDR3 protein: CASSDPGDPYEQYF
CDR3 DNA: TGTGCCAGCAGTGACCCCGGGGATCCCTACGAGCAGTACTTC
clone size: NA
D gene: NA
V gene: TRBV2
J gene: TRBJ2-7

CDR3 protein: CASSLSREVNEQFF
CDR3 DNA: TGTGCCAGCAGTTTGTCTAGGGAGGTCAATGAGCAGTTCTTC
clone size: once
D gene: NA
V gene: TRBV28
J gene: TRBJ2-1

CDR3 protein: CASSGEWTGGDGYTF
CDR3 DNA: TGCGCCAGCAGCGGAGAATGGACAGGCGGAGATGGCTACACCTTC
clone size: once
D gene: TRBD1
V gene: TRBV5-1
J gene: TRBJ1-2

CDR3 protein: CASSEGDRAAFF
CDR3 DNA: TGTGCCAGCAGTGAAGGTGACAGGGCAGCTTTCTTT
clone size: NA
D gene: TRBD1
V gene: TRBV6-1
J gene: TRBJ1-1

CDR3 protein: CASSLLALETQYF
CDR3 DNA: TGTGCCAGCAGCTTACTAGCGTTGGAGACCCAGTACTTC
clone size: NA
D gene: NA
V gene: TRBV7-6
J gene: TRBJ2-5

CDR3 protein: CASTLPLAGHNEQFF
CDR3 DNA: TGTGCCAGCACCCTTCCGCTAGCGGGACACAATGAGCAGTTCTTC
clone size: NA
D gene: TRBD2
V gene: TRBV5-4
J gene: TRBJ2-1

CDR3 protein: CASSPQRGALNEQFF
CDR3 DNA: TGCGCCAGCAGCCCCCAGCGGGGGGCCCTCAATGAGCAGTTCTTC
clone size: NA
D gene: TRBD2
V gene: TRBV5-1
J gene: TRBJ2-1

CDR3 protein: CASSTGTSGNYEQYF
CDR3 DNA: TGTGCCAGCAGCACTGGGACTAGCGGGAATTACGAGCAGTACTTC
clone size: NA
D gene: TRBD2
V gene: TRBV5-4
J gene: TRBJ2-7

CDR3 protein: CASSPGTSGGVEQFF
CDR3 DNA: TGTGCCAGCAGCCCCGGGACTAGCGGGGGAGTGGAGCAGTTCTTC
clone size: few
D gene: TRBD2
V gene: TRBV11-2
J gene: TRBJ2-1

CDR3 protein: CASSYFSGAGNEQFF
CDR3 DNA: TGTGCCAGCAGCTACTTTAGCGGGGCCGGAAATGAGCAGTTCTTC
clone size: few
D gene: TRBD2
V gene: TRBV7-9
J gene: TRBJ2-1

CDR3 protein: CTSSQDGCGLAGGPSTSYEQYF
CDR3 DNA: TGCACCAGCAGCCAAGATGGTTGTGGACTAGCGGGGGGCCCATCCACTTCTTACGAGCAGTACTTC
clone size: NA
D gene: NA
V gene: TRBV1
J gene: TRBJ2-7

CDR3 protein: CASSSWTSGRAGRKETQYF
CDR3 DNA: TGTGCCAGCAGCTCCTGGACTAGCGGGAGGGCCGGTAGAAAAGAGACCCAGTACTTC
clone size: NA
D gene: TRBD2
V gene: TRBV11-2
J gene: TRBJ2-5

CDR3 protein: CASKGQGSNTEAFF
CDR3 DNA: TGTGCCAGCAAAGGACAGGGTAGTAATACTGAAGCTTTCTTT
clone size: NA
D gene: TRBD1
V gene: TRBV6-1
J gene: TRBJ1-1

CDR3 protein: CASSFTGGWDEQYF
CDR3 DNA: TGTGCCAGCAGTTTCACAGGGGGCTGGGACGAGCAGTACTTC
clone size: NA
D gene: TRBD1
V gene: TRBV6-5
J gene: TRBJ2-7

CDR3 protein: CASSQGAGGPDTQYF
CDR3 DNA: TGTGCCAGCAGCCAAGGAGCGGGAGGTCCAGATACGCAGTATTTT
clone size: NA
D gene: TRBD2
V gene: TRBV16
J gene: TRBJ2-3

CDR3 protein: CASSYPKGYEQYF
CDR3 DNA: TGCGCCAGCAGTTACCCTAAGGGGTACGAGCAGTACTTC
clone size: NA
D gene: NA
V gene: TRBV5-1
J gene: TRBJ2-7

CDR3 protein: CASTDRGLAGGHAYEQYF
CDR3 DNA: TGCGCCAGCACCGATAGGGGACTAGCGGGAGGGCACGCCTACGAGCAGTACTTC
clone size: NA
D gene: TRBD2
V gene: TRBV10-2
J gene: TRBJ2-7

CDR3 protein: CASTTGDLSYEQYF
CDR3 DNA: TGTGCCAGCACTACAGGGGACCTCTCCTACGAGCAGTACTTC
clone size: few
D gene: TRBD1
V gene: TRBV6-5
J gene: TRBJ2-7

CDR3 protein: CASSSGGPTEAFF
CDR3 DNA: TGTGCCAGCAGCTCCGGAGGCCCCACTGAAGCTTTCTTT
clone size: NA
D gene: NA
V gene: TRBV7-3
J gene: TRBJ1-1

CDR3 protein: CASRSGTGLYGYTF
CDR3 DNA: TGTGCCAGCAGGTCCGGGACAGGCCTTTATGGCTACACCTTC
clone size: NA
D gene: TRBD1
V gene: TRBV28
J gene: TRBJ1-2

CDR3 protein: CASSRGLAGASTDTQYF
CDR3 DNA: TGTGCCAGCAGCCGAGGACTAGCGGGGGCTAGCACAGATACGCAGTATTTT
clone size: NA
D gene: TRBD2
V gene: TRBV5-4
J gene: TRBJ2-3

CDR3 protein: CSVAQGDSSYNEQFF
CDR3 DNA: TGCAGCGTTGCCCAGGGGGACAGCTCCTACAATGAGCAGTTCTTC
clone size: once
D gene: TRBD1
V gene: TRBV29-1
J gene: TRBJ2-1

CDR3 protein: CASSYPGLEGGLPGELFF
CDR3 DNA: TGCGCCAGCAGCTATCCGGGACTAGAGGGAGGGCTGCCCGGGGAGCTGTTTTTT
clone size: NA
D gene: TRBD2
V gene: TRBV5-1
J gene: TRBJ2-2

CDR3 protein: CASSRYTGASAKNIQYF
CDR3 DNA: TGTGCCAGCAGTCGTTATACAGGGGCCTCGGCCAAAAACATTCAGTACTTC
clone size: NA
D gene: TRBD1
V gene: TRBV28
J gene: TRBJ2-4

CDR3 protein: CASKRQLSTDTQYF
CDR3 DNA: TGCGCCAGCAAAAGACAGTTATCCACAGATACGCAGTATTTT
clone size: NA
D gene: NA
V gene: TRBV5-1
J gene: TRBJ2-3

CDR3 protein: CASSVATEPYNEQFF
CDR3 DNA: TGTGCCAGCAGCGTAGCGACGGAGCCCTACAATGAGCAGTTCTTC
clone size: NA
D gene: NA
V gene: TRBV9
J gene: TRBJ2-1

CDR3 protein: CASSENQGPYEQYF
CDR3 DNA: TGTGCCAGCAGTGAAAATCAGGGCCCCTACGAGCAGTACTTC
clone size: NA
D gene: NA
V gene: TRBV2
J gene: TRBJ2-7

CDR3 protein: CASSLQVGTGLEKLFF
CDR3 DNA: TGTGCCAGCAGCTTGCAGGTTGGGACAGGGCTCGAAAAACTGTTTTTT
clone size: NA
D gene: TRBD1
V gene: TRBV27
J gene: TRBJ1-4

CDR3 protein: CASTRTSGQETQYF
CDR3 DNA: TGTGCCAGCACAAGGACTAGCGGCCAAGAGACCCAGTACTTC
clone size: NA
D gene: TRBD2
V gene: TRBV2
J gene: TRBJ2-5

CDR3 protein: CAWAESGATNEKLFF
CDR3 DNA: TGTGCCTGGGCTGAGTCGGGTGCAACTAATGAAAAACTGTTTTTT
clone size: NA
D gene: NA
V gene: TRBV30
J gene: TRBJ1-4

CDR3 protein: CASSLTSGSSSYEQYF
CDR3 DNA: TGTGCCAGCAGCTTAACAAGCGGGAGTAGCTCCTACGAGCAGTACTTC
clone size: NA
D gene: TRBD2
V gene: TRBV7-2
J gene: TRBJ2-7

CDR3 protein: CASSEFTVRSSYEQYF
CDR3 DNA: TGTGCCAGCAGTGAATTTACGGTGAGGAGCTCCTACGAGCAGTACTTC
clone size: NA
D gene: NA
V gene: TRBV2
J gene: TRBJ2-7

CDR3 protein: CASSPIPTGELFF
CDR3 DNA: TGTGCCAGCAGTCCCATCCCCACCGGGGAGCTGTTTTTT
clone size: NA
D gene: NA
V gene: TRBV6-1
J gene: TRBJ2-2